This T cell receptor beta chain was obtained from a study of blood T cell repertoires in COVID-19. For the study at large: Sample material is recorded as cDNA or gDNA derived from T cells, B-cell-depleted T cells, or PBMCs.

Trimming left V 9 bases short and J 1 base short, with 11 bases between. The CDR3 contains 13 residues. Germline V gene sequence: CDR1 LGHDT, CDR2 YNNKEL (reference sequence). The data were produced by immunoSEQ multiplex PCR, yet TCRdb's version contains in-frame clones alone and is incomplete. Among about 320,000 clones, nearly 90% were seen once, and the ten largest hold around 10%. One Seattle source followed patients from active infection through their disease course. The V gene is TRBV3-1 (or the pseudogene TRBV3-2), the J gene TRBJ2-3, with D maybe TRBD2 (6 bases). The sample consisted of peripheral blood. The receptor's source is a woman aged 25 to 39 with COVID-19, enrolled during active disease. The CDR3 nucleotides read TGTGCCAGTGGGGGGTTCGGCACAGATACGCAGTATTTT. Protein sequence: CASGGFGTDTQYF.